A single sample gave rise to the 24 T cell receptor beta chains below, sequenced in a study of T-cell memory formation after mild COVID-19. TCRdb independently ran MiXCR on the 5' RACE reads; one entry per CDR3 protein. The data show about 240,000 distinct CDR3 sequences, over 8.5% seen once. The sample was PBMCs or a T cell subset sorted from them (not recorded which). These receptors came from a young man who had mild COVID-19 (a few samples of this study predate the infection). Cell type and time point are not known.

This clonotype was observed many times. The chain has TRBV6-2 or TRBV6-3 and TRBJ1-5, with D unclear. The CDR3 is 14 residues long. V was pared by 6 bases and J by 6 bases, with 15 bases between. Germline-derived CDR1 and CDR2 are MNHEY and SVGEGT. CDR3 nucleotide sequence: TGTGCCAGCAGCCCTGGGGTTCTCGGTCAGCCCCAGCATTTT. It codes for CASSPGVLGQPQHF.

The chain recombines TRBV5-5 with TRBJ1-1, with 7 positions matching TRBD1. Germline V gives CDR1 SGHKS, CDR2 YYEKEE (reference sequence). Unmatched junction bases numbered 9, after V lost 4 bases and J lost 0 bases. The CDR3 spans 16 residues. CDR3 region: CASSRPPQGVNTEAFF. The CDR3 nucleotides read TGTGCCAGCAGCCGGCCTCCCCAGGGGGTGAACACTGAAGCTTTCTTT.

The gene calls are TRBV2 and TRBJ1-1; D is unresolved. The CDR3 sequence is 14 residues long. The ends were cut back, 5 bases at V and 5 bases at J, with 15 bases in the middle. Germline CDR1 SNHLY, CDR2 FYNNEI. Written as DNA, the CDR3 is TGTGCCAGCAGTACCGTGTCTTCAGATACTGAAGCTTTCTTT. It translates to CASSTVSSDTEAFF. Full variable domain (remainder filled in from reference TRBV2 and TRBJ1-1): EPEVTQTPSHQVTQMGQEVILRCVPISNHLYFYWYRQILGQKVEFLVSFYNNEISEKSEIFDDQFSVERPDGSNFTLKIRSTKLEDSAMYFCASSTVSSDTEAFFGQGTRLTVV.

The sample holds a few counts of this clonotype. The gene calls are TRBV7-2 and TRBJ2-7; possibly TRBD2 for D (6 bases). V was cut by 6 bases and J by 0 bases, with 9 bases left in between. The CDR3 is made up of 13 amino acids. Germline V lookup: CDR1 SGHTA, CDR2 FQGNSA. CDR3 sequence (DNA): TGTGCCAGCAGTCGGGGGAACTCCTACGAGCAGTACTTC. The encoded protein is CASSRGNSYEQYF.

In nucleotides, the CDR3 is TGTGCCAGCAGTCTACCCCCCTCTCGGGATGAGCAGTTCTTC. Translated: CASSLPPSRDEQFF. The gene calls are TRBV6-2 or TRBV6-3 and TRBJ2-1; D is unresolved. CDR3 size: 14 residues. The germline V and J ends were trimmed by 5 bases and 8 bases, with 16 bases remaining between them. Germline V CDR1 and CDR2: MNHEY, SVGEGT.

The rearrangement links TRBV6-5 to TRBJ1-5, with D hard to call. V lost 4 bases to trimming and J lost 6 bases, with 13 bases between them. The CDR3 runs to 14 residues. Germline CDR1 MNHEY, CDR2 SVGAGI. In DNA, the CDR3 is TGTGCCAGCAGTTTCTCTTTACTGGGTCAGCCCCAGCATTTT. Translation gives CASSFSLLGQPQHF.

The DNA for the CDR3 is TGTGCCAGCAGTTCTCCGGTAGGCCCGGCGGCCACCGGGGAGCTGTTTTTT. It encodes CASSSPVGPAATGELFF. The V gene is TRBV28, the J gene TRBJ2-2; D not certain. Germline V gene lookup returns CDR1 MDHEN and CDR2 SYDVKM. CDR3 size: 17 residues. V was trimmed by 4 bases and J by 4 bases, leaving 19 bases between them.

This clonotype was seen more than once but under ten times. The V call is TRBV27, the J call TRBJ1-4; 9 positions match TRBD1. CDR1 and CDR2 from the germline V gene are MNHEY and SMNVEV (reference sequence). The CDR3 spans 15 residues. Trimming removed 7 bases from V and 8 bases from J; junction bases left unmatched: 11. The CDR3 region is CASTLRGTGSEKLFF. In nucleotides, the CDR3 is TGTGCCAGCACTCTGCGGGGGACAGGGTCGGAAAAACTGTTTTTT.

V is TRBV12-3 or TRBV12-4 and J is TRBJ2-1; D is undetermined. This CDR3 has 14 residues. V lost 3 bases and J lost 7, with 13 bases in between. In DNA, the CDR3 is TGTGCCAGCAGTTTCTCGTTGGGGTTAAATGAGCAGTTCTTC. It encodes CASSFSLGLNEQFF.

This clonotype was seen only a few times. CDR3 protein: CASSFGGSGAYEQYF. The CDR3 DNA follows: TGCGCCAGCAGCTTCGGGGGGTCGGGGGCCTACGAGCAGTACTTC. The chain uses TRBV5-1 and TRBJ2-7; TRBD2 agrees at 7 bases. The CDR3 loop spans 15 amino acids. Losses at the gene ends were 2 bases for V and 2 bases for J; bases not matched to a gene: 7. The germline V gene has CDR1 SGHRS and CDR2 YFSETQ.

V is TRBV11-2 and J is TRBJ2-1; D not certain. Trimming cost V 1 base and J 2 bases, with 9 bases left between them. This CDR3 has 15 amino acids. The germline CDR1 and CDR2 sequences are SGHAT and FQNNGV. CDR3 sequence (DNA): TGTGCCAGCAGCTTAGTAGTCTCTCCCTACAATGAGCAGTTCTTC. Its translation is CASSLVVSPYNEQFF. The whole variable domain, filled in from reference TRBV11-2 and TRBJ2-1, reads EAGVAQSPRYKIIEKRQSVAFWCNPISGHATLYWYQQILGQGPKLLIQFQNNGVVDDSQLPKDRFSAERLKGVDSTLKIQPAKLEDSAVYLCASSLVVSPYNEQFFGPGTRLTVL.

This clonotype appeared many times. The CDR3 protein is CSVDGTSGVYETQYF. The CDR3 DNA reads TGCAGCGTAGATGGAACTAGCGGGGTCTACGAGACCCAGTACTTC. The chain couples TRBV29-1 to TRBJ2-5; 10 bases are a match to TRBD2. CDR1 and CDR2 from the germline V gene are SQVTM and ANQGSEA. The CDR3 extends over 15 amino acids. V lost 6 bases, J lost 5 bases, and 12 bases stayed unmatched.

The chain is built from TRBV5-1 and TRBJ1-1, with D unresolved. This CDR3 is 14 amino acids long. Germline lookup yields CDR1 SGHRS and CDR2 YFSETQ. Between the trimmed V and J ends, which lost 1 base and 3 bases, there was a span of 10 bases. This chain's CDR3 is CASSLSQLDTEAFF. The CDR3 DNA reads TGCGCCAGCAGCTTGAGCCAGTTGGACACTGAAGCTTTCTTT.

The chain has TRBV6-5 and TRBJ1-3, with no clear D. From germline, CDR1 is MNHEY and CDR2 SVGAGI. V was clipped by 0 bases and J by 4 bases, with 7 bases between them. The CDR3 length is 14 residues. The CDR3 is CASSYSGLGNTIYF. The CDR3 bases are TGTGCCAGCAGTTACTCTGGGTTGGGAAACACCATATATTTT.

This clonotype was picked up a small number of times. Here the CDR3 reads CASSSGGVATQYF. For the CDR3, the DNA is TGTGCCAGCAGCTCAGGGGGGGTGGCGACCCAGTACTTC. The chain links TRBV7-2 to TRBJ2-5; either TRBD1 or TRBD2 may supply D (7 bases each). V was trimmed by 4 bases and J by 7 bases, leaving 13 bases between them. From germline, CDR1 is SGHTA and CDR2 FQGNSA. The CDR3 is made up of 13 amino acids.

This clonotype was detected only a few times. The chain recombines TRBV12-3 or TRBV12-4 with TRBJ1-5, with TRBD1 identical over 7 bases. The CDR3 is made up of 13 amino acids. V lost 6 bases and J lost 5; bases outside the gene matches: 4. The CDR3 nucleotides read TGTGCCAGCAGAAAGCAGGGGGATCAGCCCCAGCATTTT. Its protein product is CASRKQGDQPQHF.

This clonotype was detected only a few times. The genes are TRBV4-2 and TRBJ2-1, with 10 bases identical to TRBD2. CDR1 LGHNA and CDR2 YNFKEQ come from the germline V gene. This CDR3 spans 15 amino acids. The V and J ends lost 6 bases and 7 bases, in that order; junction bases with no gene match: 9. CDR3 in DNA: TGTGCCAGCAGTTCCGTGGAGCGGGGGGGTAATGAGCAGTTCTTC. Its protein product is CASSSVERGGNEQFF.

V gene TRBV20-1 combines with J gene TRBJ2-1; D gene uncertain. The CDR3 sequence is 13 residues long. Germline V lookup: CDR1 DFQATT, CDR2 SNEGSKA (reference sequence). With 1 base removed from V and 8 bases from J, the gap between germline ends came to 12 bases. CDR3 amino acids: CSARVDPLDEQFF. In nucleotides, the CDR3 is TGCAGTGCTAGAGTGGACCCCCTGGATGAGCAGTTCTTC.

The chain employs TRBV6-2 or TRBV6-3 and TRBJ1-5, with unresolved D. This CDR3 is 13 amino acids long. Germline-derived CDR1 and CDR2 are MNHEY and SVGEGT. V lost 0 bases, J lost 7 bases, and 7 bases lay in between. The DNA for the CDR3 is TGTGCCAGCAGTTACTCACGGGGACAGCCCCAGCATTTT. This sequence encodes CASSYSRGQPQHF.

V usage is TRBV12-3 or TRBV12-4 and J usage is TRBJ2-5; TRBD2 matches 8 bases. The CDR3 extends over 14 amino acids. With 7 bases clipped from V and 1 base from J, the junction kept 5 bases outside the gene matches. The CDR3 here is CASTRAGGQETQYF. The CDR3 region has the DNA TGTGCCAGCACCCGGGCGGGGGGCCAAGAGACCCAGTACTTC.

The CDR3 protein is CASTLDGARGYGYTF. In DNA form, the CDR3 reads TGTGCCAGCACCCTCGATGGTGCGCGAGGCTATGGCTACACCTTC. V usage is TRBV7-2 and J usage is TRBJ1-2; no clear D gene. The CDR3 extends over 15 amino acids. V was pared by 7 bases and J by 4 bases, with 19 bases between. Germline V gene data show CDR1 as SGHTA and CDR2 as FQGNSA.

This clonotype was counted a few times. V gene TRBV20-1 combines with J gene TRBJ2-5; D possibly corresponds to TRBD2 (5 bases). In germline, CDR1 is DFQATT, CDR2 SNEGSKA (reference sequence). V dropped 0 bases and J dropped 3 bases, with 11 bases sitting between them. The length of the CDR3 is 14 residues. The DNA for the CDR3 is TGCAGTGCTAGAGATCGTCTGGGAGAAGAGACCCAGTACTTC. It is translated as CSARDRLGEETQYF.

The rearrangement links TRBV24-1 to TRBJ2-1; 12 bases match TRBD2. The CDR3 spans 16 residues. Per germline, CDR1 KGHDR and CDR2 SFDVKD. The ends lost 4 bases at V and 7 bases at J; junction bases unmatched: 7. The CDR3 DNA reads TGTGCCACCAGTGAGTCGACTAGCGGGAGTTTGAATGAGCAGTTCTTC. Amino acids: CATSESTSGSLNEQFF.

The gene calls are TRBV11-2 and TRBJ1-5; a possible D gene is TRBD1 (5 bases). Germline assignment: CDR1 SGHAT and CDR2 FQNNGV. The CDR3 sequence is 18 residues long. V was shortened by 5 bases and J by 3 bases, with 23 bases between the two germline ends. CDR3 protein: CASSPGHGRIGDNQPQHF. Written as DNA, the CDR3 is TGTGCCAGCAGCCCAGGACACGGGAGGATAGGTGACAATCAGCCCCAGCATTTT.